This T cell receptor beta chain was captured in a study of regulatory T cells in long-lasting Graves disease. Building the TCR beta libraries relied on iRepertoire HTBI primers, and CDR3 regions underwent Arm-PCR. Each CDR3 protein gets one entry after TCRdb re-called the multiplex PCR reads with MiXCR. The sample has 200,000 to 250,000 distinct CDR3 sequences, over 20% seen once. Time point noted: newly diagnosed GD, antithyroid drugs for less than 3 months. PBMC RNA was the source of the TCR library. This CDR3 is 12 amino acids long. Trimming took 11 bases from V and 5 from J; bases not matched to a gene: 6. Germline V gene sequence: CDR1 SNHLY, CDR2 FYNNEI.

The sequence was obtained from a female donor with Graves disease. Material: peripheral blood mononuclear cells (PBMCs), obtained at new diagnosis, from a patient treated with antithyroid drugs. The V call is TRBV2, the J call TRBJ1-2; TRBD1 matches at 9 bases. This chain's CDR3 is CAGQGKVYGYTF. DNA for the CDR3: TGTGCCGGACAGGGGAAAGTATATGGCTACACCTTC.